The 25 T cell receptor beta chains below come from one sample, sequenced in a study of T-cell reconstitution after alpha-beta-depleted transplantation in children. The library targeted TCRbeta and was prepared with unique molecular identifiers. TCRdb re-derived calls from the PCR reads in MiXCR, one entry per CDR3 protein. This repertoire shows roughly 500,000 distinct CDR3 sequences, around a third found once; its top ten account for more than 2%. The input for sequencing was PBMCs from the stem cell graft donor, taken from the stem cell graft. Receptor source: a human donor who donated a stem cell graft to a child with aplastic anemia.

V and J are TRBV6-1 and TRBJ2-1; D is perhaps TRBD1 (6 bases). Germline CDR1 MNHNS, CDR2 SASEGT. V was cut by 6 bases and J by 4 bases, with 13 bases left in between. This CDR3 spans 14 amino acids. CDR3 loop: CASRGTLGYNEQFF. Here the CDR3 DNA reads TGTGCCAGCAGGGGGACATTAGGTTACAATGAGCAGTTCTTC.

The count of this clonotype is one. The chain joins TRBV6-5 to TRBJ2-1, with 7 bases lining up with TRBD1. CDR3 length: 14 residues. The J segment lost 7 bases and the V segment lost 4 bases, leaving 7 bases of the junction unmatched. CDR1 is MNHEY, CDR2 SVGAGI, per germline. CDR3 protein: CASSFNRGENEQFF. CDR3 coding DNA: TGTGCCAGCAGTTTCAACAGGGGTGAGAATGAGCAGTTCTTC.

In this sample, this clonotype turned up a few times. This chain connects TRBV5-6 to TRBJ2-7, with D possibly matching TRBD2 (6 bases). Germline V gene data show CDR1 as SGHDT and CDR2 as YYEEEE. V lost 1 base, J lost 0 bases, and 14 bases lay in between. CDR3 length: 16 residues. The DNA for the CDR3 is TGTGCCAGCAGCTTGAGCGGGCTTCTGAGCTCCTACGAGCAGTACGTC. It encodes CASSLSGLLSSYEQYV.

V usage is TRBV20-1 and J usage is TRBJ2-2; 8 nucleotides match TRBD2. This CDR3 is built from 15 residues. The ends lost 5 bases at V and 7 bases at J; junction bases unmatched: 12. CDR1 and CDR2 from the germline V gene are DFQATT and SNEGSKA (reference sequence). The CDR3 DNA reads TGCAGTGCTTCTCGAGCGGGAGTAGAAGGCGGGGAGCTGTTTTTT. Its translation is CSASRAGVEGGELFF.

This clonotype was found a few times. V and J are TRBV18 and TRBJ1-1; D is unclear. This CDR3 has 13 amino acids. V lost 4 bases and J lost 3, with 9 bases in between. The germline gives CDR1 KGHSH, CDR2 LQKENI. CDR3 bases: TGTGCCAGCTCACGCTCCAGAGACACTGAAGCTTTCTTT. Its protein product is CASSRSRDTEAFF.

This chain uses TRBV20-1 with TRBJ2-1, with D perhaps matching TRBD1 (5 bases). Trimming stripped 0 bases from V and 7 bases from J, with 16 bases between. Germline CDR1 reads DFQATT; CDR2 reads SNEGSKA (reference sequence). The CDR3 consists of 15 residues. CDR3 loop: CSARDARTGLNEQFF. The CDR3 DNA follows: TGCAGTGCTAGAGATGCTAGAACAGGTCTTAATGAGCAGTTCTTC.

This clonotype was observed a single time. This sequence joins TRBV4-1 and TRBJ2-7, with D perhaps matching TRBD2 (6 bases). V gave up 4 bases and J gave up 0 bases, with 16 bases separating them. Germline V gives CDR1 MGHRA, CDR2 YSYEKL. The CDR3 is 16 amino acids. CDR3 DNA sequence: TGCGCCAGCAGCCCTCCGCTAGCGAACAGCTCCTACGAGCAGTACGTC. This translates into CASSPPLANSSYEQYV.

This clonotype has just a few counts. Here the CDR3 reads CASSQGTGQYEQYF. The CDR3 nucleotides are TGTGCCAGCAGCCAAGGGACAGGCCAATACGAGCAGTACTTC. This chain links TRBV14 with TRBJ2-7; 7 nucleotides match TRBD1. V shed 1 base and J 4 bases; nucleotides not matched to a gene: 4. Germline CDR1 SGHDN, CDR2 FVKESK. This CDR3 is 14 amino acids long. The full variable domain, with the rest looked up from reference TRBV14 and TRBJ2-7, is EAGVTQFPSHSVIEKGQTVTLRCDPISGHDNLYWYRRVMGKEIKFLLHFVKESKQDESGMPNNRFLAERTGGTYSTLKVQPAELEDSGVYFCASSQGTGQYEQYFGPGTRLTVT.

The chain recombines TRBV28 with TRBJ2-7; maybe TRBD2 (6 bases). The CDR3 is made up of 15 amino acids. Trimming removed 4 bases from V and 0 bases from J, with 13 bases in between. Germline lookup yields CDR1 MDHEN and CDR2 SYDVKM. In nucleotides, the CDR3 is TGTGCCAGCAGTTACCCACGGGGGAGCTCCTACGAGCAGTACTTC. It yields the protein CASSYPRGSSYEQYF.

The sample holds one count of this clonotype. The chain joins TRBV7-2 to TRBJ1-5, with TRBD1 matching over 7 bases. J lost 3 bases, V lost 2 bases, and 1 base had no gene match. The CDR3 consists of 14 residues. Germline lookup yields CDR1 SGHTA and CDR2 FQGNSA. The CDR3 DNA is TGTGCCAGCAGCTTAACAGGGGACAATCAGCCCCAGCATTTT. Translated, it gives CASSLTGDNQPQHF.

A few counts support this clonotype. The chain employs TRBV20-1 and TRBJ2-7; 7 positions match TRBD2. Per the germline V gene, CDR1 is DFQATT and CDR2 is SNEGSKA (reference sequence). This CDR3 has 12 amino acids. V lost 7 bases, J lost 3 bases, and 6 bases stayed unmatched. The CDR3 spells CSVSGGIYEQYF. The CDR3 DNA reads as TGCAGTGTATCCGGGGGGATCTACGAGCAGTACTTC.

This clonotype showed up just once. The J gene is TRBJ2-1, the V gene TRBV5-1; D is perhaps TRBD1 (5 bases). Germline CDR1 and CDR2: SGHRS and YFSETQ. CDR3 length equals 16 residues. V dropped 1 base and J dropped 3 bases, with 14 bases sitting between them. The CDR3 DNA is TGCGCCAGCAGCTTGAATTTAGGGGCGGACTACAATGAGCAGTTCTTC. Its protein is CASSLNLGADYNEQFF. Complete variable domain (other parts from reference TRBV5-1 and TRBJ2-1): KAGVTQTPRYLIKTRGQQVTLSCSPISGHRSVSWYQQTPGQGLQFLFEYFSETQRNKGNFPGRFSGRQFSNSRSEMNVSTLELGDSALYLCASSLNLGADYNEQFFGPGTRLTVL.

The rearrangement links TRBV6-2 or TRBV6-3 to TRBJ2-3; 8 bases are shared with TRBD1. This CDR3 comprises 15 residues. Germline assignment: CDR1 MNHEY and CDR2 SVGEGT. With V trimmed by 5 bases and J by 3 bases, 7 bases remained unmatched. CDR3 in DNA: TGTGCCAGCAGTGCCAAGACAGGGGTAACAGATACGCAGTATTTT. Translating it yields CASSAKTGVTDTQYF.

This clonotype has more than one count but fewer than ten. The chain combines TRBV20-1 with TRBJ1-2, with D tentatively TRBD1 (5 bases). The CDR3 runs to 11 residues. CDR1 and CDR2 from the germline V gene are DFQATT and SNEGSKA (reference sequence). Trimming removed 3 bases at V and 8 bases at J, with 10 bases between. As DNA, the CDR3 is TGCAGTGCTAGTCGGGGACGGGGCTACACCTTC. This translates into CSASRGRGYTF.

This clonotype was picked up a small number of times. The chain couples TRBV20-1 to TRBJ2-7; D may be TRBD1 or TRBD2 (5 bases each). From germline, CDR1 is DFQATT and CDR2 SNEGSKA (reference sequence). The germline V and J ends were trimmed by 7 bases and 0 bases, with 10 bases remaining between them. The CDR3 consists of 12 residues. CDR3 DNA: TGCAGTGTAGAGGGGAGCTCCTACGAGCAGTACTTC. Translation gives CSVEGSSYEQYF.

The table lists this clonotype with a few counts. The chain joins TRBV30 to TRBJ2-1; D is unclear. Germline CDR1 GTSNPN, CDR2 SVGIG (reference sequence). The CDR3 sequence is 10 residues long. The V end lost 1 base, the J end lost 16 bases, and 11 bases lay between the germline ends. The CDR3 loop reads CAWSAGSLFF. DNA for the CDR3: TGTGCCTGGAGTGCGGGCTCCCTTTTCTTC.

The genes are TRBV5-1 and TRBJ2-1; 9 positions match TRBD2. Germline CDR1 SGHRS, CDR2 YFSETQ. There are 16 residues in the CDR3. V was pared by 9 bases and J by 2 bases, with 12 bases of the junction left unmatched. CDR3 sequence (DNA): TGCGCCACCAACTCCGGCCGACTAGCGGCCTACAATGAGCAGTTCTTC. Amino acid sequence: CATNSGRLAAYNEQFF.

Only one count was recorded for this clonotype. Mismatch with germline at one junction end may stem from a read error. V and J are TRBV14 and TRBJ2-3; D is unclear. This CDR3 is built from 10 residues. Germline assignment: CDR1 SGHDN and CDR2 FVKESK. DNA for the CDR3: TGTGCCAGCAGCCAGTGGGTACTGCATTTT. Residues: CASSQWVLHF.

The chain links TRBV20-1 to TRBJ1-1, with D perhaps TRBD1 (6 bases). With 1 base removed from V and 6 bases from J, the gap between germline ends came to 12 bases. The CDR3 covers 13 residues. Germline V gives CDR1 DFQATT, CDR2 SNEGSKA (reference sequence). The CDR3 sequence: CSARGGAAAEAFF. CDR3 coding DNA: TGCAGTGCTAGAGGGGGGGCCGCGGCTGAAGCTTTCTTT.

The V and J genes are TRBV7-2 and TRBJ2-4; D is possibly TRBD1 (6 bases). This CDR3 spans 14 amino acids. CDR1 SGHTA and CDR2 FQGNSA come from the germline V gene. With 1 base removed from V and 5 bases from J, the gap between germline ends came to 9 bases. The CDR3 nucleotides read TGTGCCAGCAGCTTAGACAGGGCGCAAAACATTCAGTACTTC. Translation gives CASSLDRAQNIQYF.

The V and J genes are TRBV29-1 and TRBJ2-3; D unclear. Germline V gene sequence: CDR1 SQVTM, CDR2 ANQGSEA. The CDR3 loop spans 12 amino acids. Trimming stripped 8 bases from V and 3 bases from J, with 12 bases between. The CDR3 DNA sequence: TGCAGCCCCATACGAGGAACAGATACGCAGTATTTT. Protein product: CSPIRGTDTQYF.

The chain recombines TRBV28 with TRBJ2-1, with D possibly TRBD2 on 7 matching bases. Germline lookup yields CDR1 MDHEN and CDR2 SYDVKM. V was trimmed by 5 bases and J by 0 bases, leaving 11 bases between them. The CDR3 sequence is 15 residues long. The CDR3 DNA follows: TGTGCCAGCAGTCCAGGGGAGGGCTCCTACAATGAGCAGTTCTTC. This translates into CASSPGEGSYNEQFF.

This clonotype was detected once. This chain links TRBV28 with TRBJ2-2; D might be TRBD1 (6 bases). Germline-derived CDR1 and CDR2 are MDHEN and SYDVKM. The CDR3 covers 13 residues. V lost 8 bases, J lost 3 bases, and 10 bases lay in between. CDR3 nucleotides: TGTGCCAGCGGAACAGGGTACACCGGGGAGCTGTTTTTT. Translated, it gives CASGTGYTGELFF.

In this sample, this clonotype turned up a few times. The V call is TRBV9, the J call TRBJ1-5; D is undetermined. This CDR3 is 15 amino acids long. Trimming stripped 0 bases from V and 1 base from J, with 8 bases between. In germline, CDR1 is SGDLS, CDR2 YYNGEE. The CDR3 nucleotides are TGTGCCAGCAGCGTAGACGGGAGGAGCAATCAGCCCCAGCATTTT. As protein: CASSVDGRSNQPQHF.

V usage is TRBV9 and J usage is TRBJ2-7; tentatively, D is TRBD1 or TRBD2 (5 bases each). From germline, CDR1 is SGDLS and CDR2 YYNGEE. The CDR3 runs to 16 residues. Trimming took 4 bases from V and 2 from J, leaving 19 bases between them. The CDR3 sequence is CASSPDPGTETYEQYF. For the CDR3, the DNA is TGTGCCAGCAGCCCAGATCCCGGGACGGAAACCTACGAGCAGTACTTC.